Following are 27 T cell receptor beta chains from one sample sequenced in a study of cytomegalovirus exposure and HLA in healthy donors. The PCR contained 60 Vbeta and 13 Jbeta primers. Measured with immunoSEQ multiplex PCR; TCRdb has only the in-frame clones, and not every one. The sample contains 150,000 to 200,000 clones, approximately 71% of which appear only once. What was sequenced was PBMCs. The receptors derive from a woman in her thirties or forties in good health and CMV-seropositive.

This rearrangement joins TRBV7-2 to TRBJ1-5; TRBD1 might be the D (5 bases). V was trimmed by 3 bases and J by 6 bases, leaving 12 bases between them. Per germline, CDR1 SGHTA and CDR2 FQGNSA. The CDR3 loop spans 14 amino acids. This chain's CDR3 is CASSFGGDSQPQHF. CDR3 sequence (DNA): TGTGCCAGCAGCTTCGGGGGGGATAGTCAGCCCCAGCATTTT.

The chain is built from TRBV2 and TRBJ2-7, with 11 nucleotides matching TRBD1. V lost 1 base and J lost 3; bases outside the gene matches: 2. Germline V CDR1 and CDR2: SNHLY, FYNNEI. The CDR3 extends over 15 amino acids. CDR3 sequence: CASSEGGTGGYEQYF. The CDR3 DNA follows: TGTGCCAGCAGTGAAGGGGGGACAGGGGGCTACGAGCAGTACTTC.

The V and J genes are TRBV28 and TRBJ1-2; 7 positions agree with TRBD1. V dropped 6 bases and J dropped 4; count of bases not matched to a gene: 20. The length of the CDR3 is 18 residues. Germline CDR1 is MDHEN and CDR2 is SYDVKM. The CDR3 region has the DNA TGTGCCAGCAGCGTGACAGGGCGAGAGACCATCGCCTTCTATGGCTACACCTTC. Its translation is CASSVTGRETIAFYGYTF.

Worth noting for this clone: The sample has other DNA sequences that encode this CDR3 too. The rearrangement uses TRBV4-2 and TRBJ2-2, with D uncertain. Germline CDR1 is LGHNA and CDR2 is YNFKEQ. There are 14 residues in the CDR3. V dropped 0 bases and J dropped 1 base, with 3 bases sitting between them. CDR3 DNA: TGTGCCAGCAGCCAAGACCGGAACACCGGGGAGCTGTTTTTT. It yields the protein CASSQDRNTGELFF.

The chain couples TRBV30 to TRBJ2-6, with 10 bases aligning to TRBD1. This CDR3 is built from 17 residues. Germline V gives CDR1 GTSNPN, CDR2 SVGIG (reference sequence). Trimming removed 5 bases from V and 0 bases from J; junction bases left unmatched: 7. The CDR3 DNA follows: TGTGCCTGGGCTGACAGGGGGCCTTACTCTGGGGCCAACGTCCTGACTTTC. Its translation: CAWADRGPYSGANVLTF.

The J gene is TRBJ2-7, the V gene TRBV7-9; 9 bases line up with TRBD1. Per the germline V gene, CDR1 is SEHNR and CDR2 is FQNEAQ (reference sequence). J lost 1 base, V lost 4 bases, and 14 bases had no gene match. The CDR3 totals 18 residues. The CDR3 sequence: CASSSGQGRVRVSYEQYF. CDR3 bases: TGTGCCAGCAGCTCCGGACAGGGGCGCGTCCGCGTATCCTACGAGCAGTACTTC.

V gene TRBV14 combines with J gene TRBJ2-5; no clear D gene. V was trimmed by 2 bases and J by 11 bases, leaving 21 bases between them. The CDR3 sequence is 15 residues long. Germline V CDR1 and CDR2: SGHDN, FVKESK. CDR3 sequence (DNA): TGTGCCAGCAGCCAATTGTCAGCCCTAGTAGGTGAGCAGTACTTC. This encodes CASSQLSALVGEQYF.

This clone has just a few counts. The J gene is TRBJ1-2, the V gene TRBV6-5; no firm D call. Germline V CDR1 and CDR2: MNHEY, SVGAGI. The V and J ends lost 5 bases and 0 bases respectively, with 10 bases between them. The CDR3 runs 14 residues. The CDR3, as DNA: TGTGCCAGCAGTCGAGTAGTTACTAACTATGGCTACACCTTC. Its protein product is CASSRVVTNYGYTF.

This chain links TRBV27 with TRBJ2-3; no reliable D call. Trimming removed 3 bases at V and 2 bases at J, with 24 bases between. The CDR3 totals 19 residues. Germline CDR1 MNHEY, CDR2 SMNVEV (reference sequence). CDR3 coding DNA: TGTGCCAGCAGTTTTTCCCGCCGTGATGGCCAGAGGTTCACAGATACGCAGTATTTT. Amino acid sequence: CASSFSRRDGQRFTDTQYF.

The chain carries TRBV7-3 and TRBJ1-1; D remains ambiguous. The germline gives CDR1 SGHTA, CDR2 FQGTGA. CDR3 length: 13 residues. V gave up 1 base and J gave up 2 bases, with 5 bases separating them. CDR3 DNA sequence: TGTGCCAGCAGCTTAAACAGTAACACTGAAGCTTTCTTT. The encoded protein is CASSLNSNTEAFF.

This clone is a singleton in its sample. This chain uses TRBV19 with TRBJ1-1; TRBD1 is a possible D gene (6 bases). V dropped 4 bases and J dropped 0 bases, with 15 bases sitting between them. Per germline, CDR1 LNHDA and CDR2 SQIVND (reference sequence). The CDR3 runs to 16 residues. The CDR3 DNA follows: TGTGCCAGTAGTAGCCACAGGGTCGGGCTGAACACTGAAGCTTTCTTT. Its protein is CASSSHRVGLNTEAFF.

In regard to this clone: This CDR3 is also generated by other DNA sequences in the sample. The chain employs TRBV2 and TRBJ2-1; 11 positions agree with TRBD2. Germline assignment: CDR1 SNHLY and CDR2 FYNNEI. This CDR3 is 15 amino acids long. V shed 6 bases, J shed 5 bases, and the junction held 6 bases outside the gene matches. Here the CDR3 reads CASRRTSGLNNEQFF. In DNA, the CDR3 is TGTGCCAGCAGGCGGACTAGCGGGCTTAACAATGAGCAGTTCTTC.

In this sample, this clone turned up once. The V call is TRBV7-8, the J call TRBJ2-3; the match to TRBD1 covers 7 bases. V trimming: 4 bases; J trimming: 2 bases; junction bases outside the gene matches: 12. The CDR3 has 17 residues. The germline V gene has CDR1 SGHVS and CDR2 FQNEAQ. CDR3 bases: TGTGCCAGCAGCTCTAGACGGGACAGCCGTTTCACAGATACGCAGTATTTT. Its protein product is CASSSRRDSRFTDTQYF.

The chain carries TRBV5-1 and TRBJ2-7, with D possibly matching TRBD2 (6 bases). V shed 1 base and J shed 0 bases, with 14 bases lying between them. The germline V gene encodes CDR1 SGHRS and CDR2 YFSETQ. The CDR3 has 16 residues. This chain's CDR3 is CASSLIAGRSSYEQYF. The CDR3 nucleotides are TGCGCCAGCAGCTTGATTGCGGGACGGAGCTCCTACGAGCAGTACTTC.

V is TRBV14 and J is TRBJ1-1; D unresolved. V lost 0 bases, J lost 0 bases, and 5 bases lay in between. Germline CDR1 reads SGHDN; CDR2 reads FVKESK. This CDR3 comprises 14 residues. CDR3 sequence reads: CASSQDVMNTEAFF. The CDR3, as DNA: TGTGCCAGCAGCCAAGACGTAATGAACACTGAAGCTTTCTTT.

The DNA of the CDR3 is TGTGCCAGCAGCCGGGGACAGGGATTGGACTCGACGTTCTTC. Amino acid sequence: CASSRGQGLDSTFF. V is TRBV7-8 and J is TRBJ2-1, with TRBD1 matching over 9 bases. Germline lookup yields CDR1 SGHVS and CDR2 FQNEAQ. V shed 5 bases, J shed 15 bases, and the junction held 14 bases outside the gene matches. The CDR3 covers 14 residues.

The V and J genes are TRBV5-8 and TRBJ2-2, with D tentatively TRBD2 (5 bases). This CDR3 comprises 13 residues. V was cut by 4 bases and J by 4 bases, with 8 bases left in between. The germline V gene has CDR1 SGHTS and CDR2 YDEGEE. This CDR3 is CASSLAGTGELFF. The CDR3 DNA reads as TGTGCCAGCAGCCTCGCGGGCACCGGGGAGCTGTTTTTT.

This clone was observed once. CDR3 in DNA: TGTGCCAGCAGCGACAGACAGGCATACTATGGAAACACCATATATTTT. Translation gives CASSDRQAYYGNTIYF. The chain has TRBV5-6 and TRBJ1-3, with a possible D match to TRBD1 (6 bases). CDR1 and CDR2 (germline): SGHDT, YYEEEE. CDR3 length: 16 amino acids. The V and J ends lost 4 bases and 3 bases respectively, with 17 bases between them.

The chain employs TRBV6-6 and TRBJ1-1; D call uncertain. V lost 0 bases and J lost 3, with 8 bases in between. There are 14 residues in the CDR3. Germline V gives CDR1 MNHNY, CDR2 SVGAGI (reference sequence). The CDR3 bases are TGTGCCAGCAGTTACTCTACGGAGTACACTGAAGCTTTCTTT. Amino acids: CASSYSTEYTEAFF.

The chain employs TRBV5-1 and TRBJ2-5; the match to TRBD2 covers 8 bases. This CDR3 is 16 amino acids long. The germline CDR1 and CDR2 sequences are SGHRS and YFSETQ. The V segment lost 4 bases and the J segment 4 bases; nucleotides outside the gene matches: 12. The CDR3 DNA follows: TGCGCCAGCAGCGTCGGGGGGGATGGAGGTATAGAGACCCAGTACTTC. It yields the protein CASSVGGDGGIETQYF. The variable domain in full, completed from reference TRBV5-1 and TRBJ2-5, reads KAGVTQTPRYLIKTRGQQVTLSCSPISGHRSVSWYQQTPGQGLQFLFEYFSETQRNKGNFPGRFSGRQFSNSRSEMNVSTLELGDSALYLCASSVGGDGGIETQYFGPGTRLLVL.

This chain links TRBV11-3 with TRBJ2-1; D is unclear. V lost 2 bases to trimming and J lost 6 bases, with 14 bases between them. CDR1 is SGHNT, CDR2 YENEEA, per germline. This CDR3 region has 15 residues. The CDR3 here is CASSLISNYPNEQFF. The CDR3 bases are TGTGCCAGCAGCTTAATTAGTAATTATCCCAATGAGCAGTTCTTC.

The rearrangement joins TRBV5-8 to TRBJ1-1; D call uncertain. V shed 2 bases and J shed 1 base, with 24 bases lying between them. The CDR3 runs to 19 residues. The germline gives CDR1 SGHTS, CDR2 YDEGEE. The CDR3 bases are TGTGCCAGCAGCTTATTTAAAGGAGGAAACGCTCTACGGAACACTGAAGCTTTCTTT. This codes for CASSLFKGGNALRNTEAFF.

The rearrangement links TRBV9 to TRBJ2-1; tentatively, D is TRBD2 (6 bases). Germline CDR1 and CDR2: SGDLS and YYNGEE. Between the trimmed V and J ends, which lost 3 bases and 0 bases, there was a span of 16 bases. This CDR3 region has 17 residues. The CDR3 DNA is TGTGCCAGCAGCGGAACCGGGTCCGGGAGCTCCTACAATGAGCAGTTCTTC. Its protein product is CASSGTGSGSSYNEQFF.

The chain couples TRBV9 to TRBJ2-1; 10 bases line up with TRBD1. V lost 2 bases, J lost 4 bases, and 6 bases stayed unmatched. Germline CDR1 SGDLS, CDR2 YYNGEE. CDR3 length equals 16 residues. CDR3 sequence reads: CASSVRQGAKYNEQFF. CDR3 DNA sequence: TGTGCCAGCAGCGTCAGACAGGGGGCGAAATACAATGAGCAGTTCTTC. The whole variable domain, remainder taken from reference TRBV9 and TRBJ2-1, is DSGVTQTPKHLITATGQRVTLRCSPRSGDLSVYWYQQSLDQGLQFLIQYYNGEERAKGNILERFSAQQFPDLHSELNLSSLELGDSALYFCASSVRQGAKYNEQFFGPGTRLTVL.

The gene calls are TRBV5-1 and TRBJ2-2, with 7 positions matching TRBD2. Germline-derived CDR1 and CDR2 are SGHRS and YFSETQ. The trim removed 3 bases at V and 2 bases at J, leaving 4 bases unmatched. This CDR3 region has 15 residues. The CDR3: CASSYSSGNTGELFF. Written as DNA, the CDR3 is TGCGCCAGCAGCTACTCTAGCGGCAACACCGGGGAGCTGTTTTTT.

The chain combines TRBV6-1 with TRBJ2-7, with D tentatively TRBD1 (6 bases). In germline, CDR1 is MNHNS, CDR2 SASEGT. The V gene lost 0 bases and the J gene lost 4 bases, with 13 bases spanning the gap. The CDR3 consists of 15 residues. This CDR3 reads CASSEASQGGYEQYF. CDR3 sequence (DNA): TGTGCCAGCAGTGAAGCATCACAGGGCGGGTACGAGCAGTACTTC.

The chain's CDR3 is CASSLAGGINYGYTF. CDR3 sequence (DNA): TGTGCCAGCAGCTTGGCGGGGGGGATTAACTATGGCTACACCTTC. The V gene is TRBV5-4, the J gene TRBJ1-2, with D tentatively TRBD1 (5 bases). The CDR3 runs to 15 residues. Between the trimmed V and J ends, which lost 0 bases and 1 base, there was a span of 10 bases. Germline V gene sequence: CDR1 SGHNT, CDR2 YYREEE (reference sequence).